These T cell receptor beta chains were read from a single sample in a study of monozygotic twins with inflammatory bowel disease. TCRdb reprocessed the 5' RACE reads and reports one entry per CDR3 protein, with no DNA. This sample's table reports some 190,000 distinct CDR3 sequences. What was sequenced was blood. The source of these receptors is a human donor with ulcerative colitis or Crohn's disease, or a healthy co-twin of an affected twin (not recorded which). Both conserved end residues are part of each CDR3.

TRBV7-9	TRBJ1-6	CASSLGRRDPANSPLHF
TRBV7-9	TRBJ2-3	CASSSTRDTQYF
TRBV5-4	TRBJ2-5	CASSQRDRGETQYF
TRBV30	TRBJ2-1	CAWSGSLAGGSYNEQFF
TRBV5-1	TRBJ1-2	CASSPNKGPVYGYTF
TRBV5-8	TRBJ2-1	CASSLVVGFLIANEQFF
TRBV5-1	TRBJ2-6	CASSLDPRGANVLTF
TRBV14	TRBJ2-2	CASSQRNTGELFF
TRBV7-2	TRBJ2-7	CASTQEKGLYEQYF
TRBV6-2/TRBV6-3	TRBJ1-1	CASSYTDRDTEAFF
TRBV7-2	TRBJ1-6	CASSLNRQGSSPLHF
TRBV5-8	TRBJ1-1	CASSWVTGLNTEAFF
TRBV29-1	TRBJ2-3	CSVERPSGGGTDTQYF
TRBV7-8	TRBJ1-6	CASSQGQSNSPLHF
TRBV28	TRBJ2-7	CASSLWDQSYEQYF
TRBV12-3/TRBV12-4	TRBJ2-1	CASSSRDRGNEQFF
TRBV3-1	TRBJ2-1	CASSPSGAVNEQFF
TRBV7-2	TRBJ2-1	CASSSGLAVWNEQFF
TRBV5-1	TRBJ2-1	CASRPTGNYNEQFF
TRBV6-6	TRBJ2-3	CASATGAGTDTHYF
TRBV7-6	TRBJ1-1	CASSLDPGLGAFF
TRBV20-1	TRBJ1-2	CSAEQGASGYTF
TRBV5-1	TRBJ1-5	CASSLDLDQPQHF
TRBV24-1	TRBJ2-1	CATSDLDRQFF
TRBV5-1	TRBJ2-5	CASSSMTSGSGETQYF
TRBV20-1	TRBJ1-2	CSAKPQGEHGYTF